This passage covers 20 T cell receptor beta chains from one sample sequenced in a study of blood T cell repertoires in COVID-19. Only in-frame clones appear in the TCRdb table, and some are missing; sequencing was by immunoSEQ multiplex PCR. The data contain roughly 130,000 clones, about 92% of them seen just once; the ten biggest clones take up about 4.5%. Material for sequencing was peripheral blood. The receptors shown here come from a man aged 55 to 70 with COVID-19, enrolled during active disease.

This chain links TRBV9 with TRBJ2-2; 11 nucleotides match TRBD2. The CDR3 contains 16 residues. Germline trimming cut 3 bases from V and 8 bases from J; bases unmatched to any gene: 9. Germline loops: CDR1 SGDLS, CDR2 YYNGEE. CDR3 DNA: TGTGCCAGCAGCGATCGACTAGCGGGATTTGGAGGGGAGCTGTTTTTT. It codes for CASSDRLAGFGGELFF.

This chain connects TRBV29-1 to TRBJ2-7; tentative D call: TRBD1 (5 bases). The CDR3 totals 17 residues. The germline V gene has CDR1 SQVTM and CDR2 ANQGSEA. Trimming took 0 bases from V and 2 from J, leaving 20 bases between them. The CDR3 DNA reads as TGCAGCGTTGAAGATTTGGCAGGGAAAGAAGGACCCTACGAGCAGTACTTC. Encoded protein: CSVEDLAGKEGPYEQYF.

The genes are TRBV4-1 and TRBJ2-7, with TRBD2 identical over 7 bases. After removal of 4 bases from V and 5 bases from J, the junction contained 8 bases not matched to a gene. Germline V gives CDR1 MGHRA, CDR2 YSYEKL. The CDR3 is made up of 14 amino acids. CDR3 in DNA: TGCGCCAGCAGCCGAGGGAGGGCCAAGAACGAGCAGTACTTC. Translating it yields CASSRGRAKNEQYF.

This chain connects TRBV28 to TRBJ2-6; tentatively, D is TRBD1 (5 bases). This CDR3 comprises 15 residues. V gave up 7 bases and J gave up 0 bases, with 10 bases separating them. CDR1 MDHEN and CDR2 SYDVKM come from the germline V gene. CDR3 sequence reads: CASTIDSSGANVLTF. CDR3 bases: TGTGCCAGCACCATCGACAGCTCTGGGGCCAACGTCCTGACTTTC.

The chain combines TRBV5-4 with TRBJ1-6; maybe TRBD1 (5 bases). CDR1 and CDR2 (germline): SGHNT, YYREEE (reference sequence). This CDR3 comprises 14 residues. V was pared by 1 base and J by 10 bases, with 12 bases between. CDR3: CASSLSREGSPLHF. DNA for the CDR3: TGTGCCAGCAGCTTGTCCAGGGAGGGATCACCCCTCCACTTT.

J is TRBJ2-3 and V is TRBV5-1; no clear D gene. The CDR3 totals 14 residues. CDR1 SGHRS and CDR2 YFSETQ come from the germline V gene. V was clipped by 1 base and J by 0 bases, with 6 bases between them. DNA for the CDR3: TGCGCCAGCAGCTTGCTAGATAGCACAGATACGCAGTATTTT. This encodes CASSLLDSTDTQYF.

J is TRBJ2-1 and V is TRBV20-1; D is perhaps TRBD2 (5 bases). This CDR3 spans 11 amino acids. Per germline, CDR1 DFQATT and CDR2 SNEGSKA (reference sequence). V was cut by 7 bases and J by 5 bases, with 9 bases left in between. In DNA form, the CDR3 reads TGCAGTGTAGTCGGGGACAATGAGCAGTTCTTC. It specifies CSVVGDNEQFF.

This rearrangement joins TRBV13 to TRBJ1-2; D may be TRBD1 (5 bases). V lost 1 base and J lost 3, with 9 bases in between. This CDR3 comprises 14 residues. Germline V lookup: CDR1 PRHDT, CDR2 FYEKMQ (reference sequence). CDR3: CASSLERGYYGYTF. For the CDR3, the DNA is TGTGCCAGCAGCTTAGAACGGGGGTACTATGGCTACACCTTC.

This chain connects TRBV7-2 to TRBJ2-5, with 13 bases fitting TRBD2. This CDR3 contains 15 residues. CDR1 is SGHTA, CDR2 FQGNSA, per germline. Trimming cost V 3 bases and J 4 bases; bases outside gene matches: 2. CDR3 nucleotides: TGTGCCAGCAGCTTTACTAGCGGGGGGGGAGAGACCCAGTACTTC. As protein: CASSFTSGGGETQYF.

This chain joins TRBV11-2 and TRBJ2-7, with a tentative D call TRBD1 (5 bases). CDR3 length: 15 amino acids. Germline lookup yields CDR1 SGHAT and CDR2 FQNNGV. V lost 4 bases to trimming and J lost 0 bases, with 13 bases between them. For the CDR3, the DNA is TGTGCCAGCAGCTACCAGGGCCCAAGCTCCTACGAGCAGTACTTC. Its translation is CASSYQGPSSYEQYF.

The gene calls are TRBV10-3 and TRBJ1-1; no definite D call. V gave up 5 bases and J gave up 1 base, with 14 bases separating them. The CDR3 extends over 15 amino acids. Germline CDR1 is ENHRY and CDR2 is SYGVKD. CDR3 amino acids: CAISREVGENTEAFF. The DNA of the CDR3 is TGTGCCATCAGTCGGGAGGTCGGGGAGAACACTGAAGCTTTCTTT.

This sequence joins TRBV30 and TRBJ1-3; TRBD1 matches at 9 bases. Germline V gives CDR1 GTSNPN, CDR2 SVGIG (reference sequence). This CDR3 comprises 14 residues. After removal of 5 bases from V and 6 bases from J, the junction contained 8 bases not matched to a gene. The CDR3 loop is CAWGTGGSANTIYF. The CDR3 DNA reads TGTGCCTGGGGAACAGGGGGCAGTGCAAACACCATATATTTT.

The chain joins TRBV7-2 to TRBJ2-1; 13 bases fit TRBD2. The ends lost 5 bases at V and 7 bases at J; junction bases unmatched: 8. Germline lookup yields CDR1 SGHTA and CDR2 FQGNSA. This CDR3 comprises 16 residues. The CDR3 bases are TGTGCCAGCAGCCTAGGACTAGCGGGAGCGAGGAATGAGCAGTTCTTC. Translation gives CASSLGLAGARNEQFF. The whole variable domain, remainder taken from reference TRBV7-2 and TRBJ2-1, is GAGVSQSPSNKVTEKGKDVELRCDPISGHTALYWYRQSLGQGLEFLIYFQGNSAPDKSGLPSDRFSAERTGGSVSTLTIQRTQQEDSAVYLCASSLGLAGARNEQFFGPGTRLTVL.

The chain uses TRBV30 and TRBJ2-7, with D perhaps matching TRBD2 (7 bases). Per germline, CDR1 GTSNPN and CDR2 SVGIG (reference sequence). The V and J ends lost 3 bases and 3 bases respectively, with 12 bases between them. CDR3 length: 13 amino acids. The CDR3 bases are TGTGCCTGGAGGAGGGGGGGCCACTACGAGCAGTACTTC. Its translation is CAWRRGGHYEQYF.

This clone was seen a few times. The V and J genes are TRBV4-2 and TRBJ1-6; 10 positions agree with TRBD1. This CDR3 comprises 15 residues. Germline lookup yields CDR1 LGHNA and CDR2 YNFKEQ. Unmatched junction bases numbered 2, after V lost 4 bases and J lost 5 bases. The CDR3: CASSLGQGHNSPLHF. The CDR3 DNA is TGTGCCAGCAGCCTGGGACAGGGGCATAATTCACCCCTCCACTTT.

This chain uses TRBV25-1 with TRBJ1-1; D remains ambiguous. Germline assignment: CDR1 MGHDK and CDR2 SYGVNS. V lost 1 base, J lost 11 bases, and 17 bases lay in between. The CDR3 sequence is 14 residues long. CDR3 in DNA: TGTGCCAGCAGTGAATTGTGGGGTTCGAGGGAGGCTTTCTTT. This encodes CASSELWGSREAFF.

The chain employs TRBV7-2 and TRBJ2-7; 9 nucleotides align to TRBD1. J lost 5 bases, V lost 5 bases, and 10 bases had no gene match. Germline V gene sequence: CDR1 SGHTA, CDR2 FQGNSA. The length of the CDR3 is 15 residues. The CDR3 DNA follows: TGTGCCAGCAGCCCCTCCGGGACAGGGATAAACGAGCAGTACTTC. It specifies CASSPSGTGINEQYF.

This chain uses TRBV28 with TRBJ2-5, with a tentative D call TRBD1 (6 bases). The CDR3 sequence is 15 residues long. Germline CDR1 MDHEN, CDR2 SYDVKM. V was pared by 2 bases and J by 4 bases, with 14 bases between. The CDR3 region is CASSLVQGELETQYF. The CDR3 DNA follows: TGTGCCAGCAGTTTAGTACAGGGAGAATTAGAGACCCAGTACTTC.

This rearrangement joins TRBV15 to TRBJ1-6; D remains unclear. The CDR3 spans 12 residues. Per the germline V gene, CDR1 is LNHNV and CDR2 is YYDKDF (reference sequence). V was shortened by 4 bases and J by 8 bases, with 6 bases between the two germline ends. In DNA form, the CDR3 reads TGTGCCACCAGCACCTCTTATTCACCCCTCCACTTT. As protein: CATSTSYSPLHF.

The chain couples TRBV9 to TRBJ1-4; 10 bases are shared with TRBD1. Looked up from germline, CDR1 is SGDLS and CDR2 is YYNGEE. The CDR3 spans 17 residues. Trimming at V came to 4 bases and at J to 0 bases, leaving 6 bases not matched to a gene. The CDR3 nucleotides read TGTGCCAGCAGCCCAGGGACAGGGGATGCAACTAATGAAAAACTGTTTTTT. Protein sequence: CASSPGTGDATNEKLFF.